The 28 T cell receptor beta chains below were found in one sample sequenced in a study of blood T cell repertoires in COVID-19. TCRdb's table, derived via immunoSEQ multiplex PCR, lists solely in-frame clones and lacks some. The sample records tens of thousands of clones, approximately 90% being singletons. What was sequenced was peripheral blood. These receptor sequences come from an elderly woman with active COVID-19.

This clone was counted a few times. The V gene is TRBV2, the J gene TRBJ2-5, with a tentative D call TRBD2 (5 bases). The V end lost 4 bases, the J end lost 2 bases, and 8 bases lay between the germline ends. There are 13 residues in the CDR3. The germline V gene encodes CDR1 SNHLY and CDR2 FYNNEI. CDR3 DNA sequence: TGTGCCAGCAGTGTTAGCGTACAAGAGACCCAGTACTTC. Protein sequence: CASSVSVQETQYF.

A remark on this clone: At one end, the junction sequence differs from germline, possibly due to a read error. This rearrangement joins TRBV28 to TRBJ2-3; 9 bases line up with TRBD2. Germline assignment: CDR1 MDHEN and CDR2 SYDVKM. The CDR3 runs to 15 residues. The CDR3 sequence: CASSQIGTSRDTQYF. CDR3 DNA: TGTGCCAGCAGCCAAATCGGGACTAGCAGAGATACGCAGTATTTT.

The V call is TRBV2, the J call TRBJ2-7; D is unresolved. The CDR3 totals 14 residues. Germline CDR1 is SNHLY and CDR2 is FYNNEI. V lost 0 bases, J lost 3 bases, and 9 bases lay in between. The CDR3 is CASSEALHNYEQYF. CDR3 sequence (DNA): TGTGCCAGCAGTGAAGCGCTTCACAACTACGAGCAGTACTTC.

The gene calls are TRBV5-1 and TRBJ1-2; maybe TRBD1 (5 bases). Germline V CDR1 and CDR2: SGHRS, YFSETQ. This CDR3 comprises 14 residues. Trimming removed 0 bases from V and 3 bases from J, with 9 bases in between. The CDR3 reads CASSLDQGDYGYTF. For the CDR3, the DNA is TGCGCCAGCAGCTTGGACCAGGGTGACTATGGCTACACCTTC.

The gene calls are TRBV21-1 and TRBJ2-1; the table's D call TRBD1 went unverified against the DNA. TRBV21-1 is a known pseudogene. CDR3 length equals 18 residues. The CDR3 loop reads CASSKGSQDSQKTDEQFF. CDR3 nucleotides: TGTGCCAGCAGCAAAGGATCCCAGGACAGCCAGAAGACGGATGAGCAGTTCTTC.

This clone turned up a few times. This rearrangement joins TRBV6-2 or TRBV6-3 to TRBJ1-5, with 12 bases identical to TRBD1. V trimming: 0 bases; J trimming: 6 bases; junction bases outside the gene matches: 6. Germline CDR1 is MNHEY and CDR2 is SVGEGT. CDR3 size: 17 residues. Written as DNA, the CDR3 is TGTGCCAGCAGTTACTCGATTGGGACAGGGGGCCTTCAGCCCCAGCATTTT. This encodes CASSYSIGTGGLQPQHF.

This clone appeared a few times. The chain joins TRBV19 to TRBJ2-1; 11 bases are a match to TRBD2. V lost 2 bases to trimming and J lost 1 base; unmatched junction nucleotides: 7. CDR1 and CDR2 from the germline V gene are LNHDA and SQIVND (reference sequence). The CDR3 consists of 18 residues. CDR3 DNA: TGTGCCAGTAGTATACCCCCTATAGCGGGAGGGTCCTACAATGAGCAGTTCTTC. Its protein is CASSIPPIAGGSYNEQFF.

This chain links TRBV5-4 with TRBJ2-1; 10 bases are a match to TRBD2. The CDR3 has 16 amino acids. Germline V CDR1 and CDR2: SGHNT, YYREEE (reference sequence). V was pared by 0 bases and J by 3 bases, with 3 bases of the junction left unmatched. As DNA, the CDR3 is TGTGCCAGCAGCTTGGCTAGCGGGGGACTCTACAATGAGCAGTTCTTC. It translates to CASSLASGGLYNEQFF.

The chain recombines TRBV11-1 with TRBJ2-5; TRBD1 matches 7 bases. The J call may be wrong; the DNA end is better matched by TRBJ2-7. The CDR3 contains 14 residues. The germline V gene has CDR1 SGHAT and CDR2 FQDESV (reference sequence). This CDR3 reads CASSPPGQDYEQYF. DNA of the CDR3: TGTGCCAGCAGCCCTCCTGGACAGGATTACGAGCAGTACTTC.

The rearrangement uses TRBV11-2 and TRBJ1-2; no definite D call. This CDR3 region has 13 residues. The germline CDR1 and CDR2 sequences are SGHAT and FQNNGV. V was pared by 7 bases and J by 8 bases, with 17 bases between. The CDR3 region has the DNA TGTGCCAGCACTCCCGGCTATCGGGGAGGCTACACCTTC. Its translation is CASTPGYRGGYTF.

This clone was recorded a few times. The rearrangement links TRBV16 to TRBJ2-1, with D tentatively TRBD1 (6 bases). The V and J ends lost 0 bases and 6 bases respectively, with 6 bases between them. This CDR3 spans 13 amino acids. Per germline, CDR1 KGHSY and CDR2 FQNENV. CDR3 nucleotide sequence: TGTGCCAGCAGCCAATCAGGGGGCAATGAGCAGTTCTTC. The encoded protein is CASSQSGGNEQFF.

The gene calls are TRBV19 and TRBJ1-1; 7 nucleotides match TRBD1. The germline V gene encodes CDR1 LNHDA and CDR2 SQIVND (reference sequence). The CDR3 loop spans 16 amino acids. The trim removed 0 bases at V and 5 bases at J, leaving 9 bases unmatched. DNA for the CDR3: TGTGCCAGTAGTATAGATCTGTACAGGGGAAGGACTGAAGCTTTCTTT. Encoded protein: CASSIDLYRGRTEAFF.

This chain connects TRBV19 to TRBJ2-3; 9 nucleotides align to TRBD1. With 3 bases clipped from V and 5 bases from J, the junction kept 3 bases outside the gene matches. Germline-derived CDR1 and CDR2 are LNHDA and SQIVND (reference sequence). This CDR3 has 14 amino acids. The CDR3 loop reads CASSIGQGRDTQYF. The CDR3 nucleotides read TGTGCCAGTAGTATCGGACAGGGGAGAGATACGCAGTATTTT.

This chain uses TRBV24-1 with TRBJ2-1; 14 bases match TRBD2. The germline gives CDR1 KGHDR, CDR2 SFDVKD. This CDR3 region has 13 residues. V gave up 10 bases and J gave up 7 bases; unmatched junction bases: 2. CDR3 sequence: CATGLAGVNEQFF. In DNA, the CDR3 is TGTGCCACGGGACTAGCGGGAGTGAATGAGCAGTTCTTC.

V and J are TRBV10-3 and TRBJ2-3; 13 bases are shared with TRBD2. The CDR3 has 16 residues. Trimming cost V 6 bases and J 3 bases; bases outside gene matches: 6. Germline CDR1 is ENHRY and CDR2 is SYGVKD. CDR3 sequence reads: CAIRSTSGRRTDTQYF. The CDR3 DNA follows: TGTGCCATCAGATCGACTAGCGGGAGGAGGACAGATACGCAGTATTTT.

The chain is built from TRBV28 and TRBJ1-5, with D maybe TRBD1 (5 bases). The germline gives CDR1 MDHEN, CDR2 SYDVKM. The CDR3 contains 17 residues. Deletions cut 6 bases from V and 4 bases from J, with 22 bases between. DNA of the CDR3: TGTGCCAGCAGCCTAGGTGGCACGAACCAGGGAAATCAGCCCCAGCATTTT. Protein: CASSLGGTNQGNQPQHF.

This chain uses TRBV25-1 with TRBJ1-2, with 8 bases that match TRBD1. The germline V gene has CDR1 MGHDK and CDR2 SYGVNS. CDR3 length equals 16 residues. Germline trimming cut 6 bases from V and 5 bases from J; bases unmatched to any gene: 14. CDR3 loop: CASSPPDRGVLYGYTF. CDR3 nucleotides: TGTGCCAGCAGCCCTCCCGACAGGGGAGTTCTGTATGGCTACACCTTC.

V usage is TRBV19 and J usage is TRBJ2-3; 9 bases line up with TRBD1. Germline assignment: CDR1 LNHDA and CDR2 SQIVND (reference sequence). This CDR3 has 17 amino acids. The junction had 12 bases not matched to a gene; V was cut back by 4 bases and J by 4 bases. The CDR3 spells CASSTPNRGRVADTQYF. DNA of the CDR3: TGTGCCAGTAGTACCCCAAACAGGGGGCGAGTAGCAGATACGCAGTATTTT.

The chain couples TRBV9 to TRBJ2-1; 8 bases map to TRBD2. Unmatched junction bases numbered 4, after V lost 4 bases and J lost 1 base. This CDR3 has 15 amino acids. Germline assignment: CDR1 SGDLS and CDR2 YYNGEE. The CDR3 spells CASSSTSESYNEQFF. The CDR3 region has the DNA TGTGCCAGCAGCTCGACTAGCGAGTCCTACAATGAGCAGTTCTTC.

The V call is TRBV19, the J call TRBJ2-1; 8 bases map to TRBD1. The CDR3 is 15 amino acids. V shed 3 bases and J 7 bases; nucleotides not matched to a gene: 8. Germline CDR1 reads LNHDA; CDR2 reads SQIVND (reference sequence). The CDR3 coding sequence is TGTGCCAGTAGTATGCGGGCAGGACAGGGAAATGAGCAGTTCTTC. The encoded protein is CASSMRAGQGNEQFF.

The table lists this clone with a count of one. The chain combines TRBV7-8 with TRBJ1-4; no clear D gene. Trimming removed 0 bases from V and 0 bases from J, with 5 bases in between. The length of the CDR3 is 15 residues. Germline-derived CDR1 and CDR2 are SGHVS and FQNEAQ. This CDR3 is CASSLAGATNEKLFF. The CDR3 DNA reads as TGTGCCAGCAGCTTAGCCGGAGCAACTAATGAAAAACTGTTTTTT.

The V and J genes are TRBV18 and TRBJ2-1; 9 nucleotides match TRBD2. The J segment lost 14 bases and the V segment lost 0 bases, leaving 5 bases of the junction unmatched. The CDR3 runs to 13 residues. The V gene's germline CDR1 is KGHSH and CDR2 LQKENI. The CDR3 bases are TGTGCCAGCTCACCACCGGGGACTAGCCAGGAGTTCTTC. Its translation: CASSPPGTSQEFF.

This rearrangement joins TRBV7-8 to TRBJ1-1; a possible D gene is TRBD1 (5 bases). CDR1 and CDR2 from the germline V gene are SGHVS and FQNEAQ. V lost 1 base and J 1 base, leaving 10 bases between the germline ends. The CDR3 totals 15 residues. The DNA of the CDR3 is TGTGCCAGCAGCTTAGAGGGACTGACGAACACTGAAGCTTTCTTT. Its protein is CASSLEGLTNTEAFF. The complete variable domain, with remaining parts taken from reference TRBV7-8 and TRBJ1-1, reads GAGVSQSPRYKVAKRGQDVALRCDPISGHVSLFWYQQALGQGPEFLTYFQNEAQLDKSGLPSDRFFAERPEGSVSTLKIQRTQQEDSAVYLCASSLEGLTNTEAFFGQGTRLTVV.

The chain is built from TRBV2 and TRBJ2-1; the match to TRBD2 covers 7 bases. This CDR3 has 16 amino acids. The germline V gene encodes CDR1 SNHLY and CDR2 FYNNEI. Losses at the gene ends were 4 bases for V and 5 bases for J; bases not matched to a gene: 11. The CDR3 sequence is CASSGASGGQHNEQFF. The CDR3 DNA reads as TGTGCCAGCAGTGGGGCTAGCGGAGGCCAACACAATGAGCAGTTCTTC.

This clone was seen once. This sequence joins TRBV30 and TRBJ2-1; 10 bases fit TRBD2. Germline CDR1 reads GTSNPN; CDR2 reads SVGIG (reference sequence). V was clipped by 3 bases and J by 6 bases; unmatched bases: 8. This CDR3 comprises 15 residues. The chain's CDR3 is CAWRAAGGGGNEQFF. CDR3 bases: TGTGCCTGGAGGGCAGCGGGAGGGGGGGGCAATGAGCAGTTCTTC.

In its sample, this clone was seen a few times. V usage is TRBV6-2 or TRBV6-3 and J usage is TRBJ1-5, with 12 bases matching TRBD1. V lost 5 bases and J lost 7; bases outside the gene matches: 6. Looked up from germline, CDR1 is MNHEY and CDR2 is SVGEGT. This CDR3 has 15 residues. The CDR3 coding sequence is TGTGCCAGCAGTGACCGGGACAGGGGGCAACAGCCCCAGCATTTT. It is translated as CASSDRDRGQQPQHF.

The rearrangement links TRBV7-2 to TRBJ1-2, with TRBD1 as a possible D gene (5 bases). The germline V gene has CDR1 SGHTA and CDR2 FQGNSA. The ends were cut back, 5 bases at V and 6 bases at J, with 16 bases in the middle. This CDR3 is 14 amino acids long. The CDR3 DNA sequence: TGTGCCAGCAGCCCCTTTGGGGGGGAGCATGGCTACACCTTC. This translates into CASSPFGGEHGYTF. Complete variable domain (other parts from reference TRBV7-2 and TRBJ1-2): GAGVSQSPSNKVTEKGKDVELRCDPISGHTALYWYRQSLGQGLEFLIYFQGNSAPDKSGLPSDRFSAERTGGSVSTLTIQRTQQEDSAVYLCASSPFGGEHGYTFGSGTRLTVV.

This clone was seen just once. The J gene is TRBJ2-2, the V gene TRBV5-1; 11 nucleotides match TRBD2. The CDR3 consists of 16 residues. Germline CDR1 is SGHRS and CDR2 is YFSETQ. The ends lost 4 bases at V and 1 base at J; junction bases unmatched: 3. This CDR3 is CASSPGTSGNTGELFF. The CDR3 nucleotides are TGCGCCAGCAGCCCGGGGACTAGCGGGAACACCGGGGAGCTGTTTTTT.